Included here is one T cell receptor (beta chain) sequence, with context. The sample originates from a study of shared clonotypes between healthy human individuals. Data came from immunoSEQ multiplex PCR; TCRdb stores just in-frame clones and leaves some out. The data contain around 2.5 million clones, 80% to 95% of them singletons. There are 15 residues in the CDR3. The germline V gene encodes CDR1 MNHEY and CDR2 SMNVEV (reference sequence). Trimming removed 4 bases from V and 2 bases from J, with 13 bases in between. The specimen was naive CD4+ T cells from PBMCs. Stated subset: CD45RA+ positively selected. The chain has TRBV27 and TRBJ2-3; TRBD2 might be the D (5 bases). The sequence was collected from a man between 18 and 29 years old in good health. Some clones in this sample may be carry-over from other donors' samples. The CDR3 reads CASSSFGLHTDTQYF. DNA for the CDR3: TGTGCCAGCAGTTCATTCGGACTGCACACAGATACGCAGTATTTT.